The 14 T cell receptor beta chains given below trace back to one sample, sequenced in a study of control samples from healthy donors and cancer patients (dated by TCRdb to the early 2020s). The library relied on the immunoSEQ multiplex PCR assay. The table was pulled from immuneACCESS by TCRdb, which kept in-frame rearrangements only. Such tables lose some clones; where checked, under half of the loss comes from unresolved V genes, and the rest has no known cause. Across this sample there are some 150,000 clones, with just under 95% seen only once. Approximately 6% of the sample rests with the top ten. The sample consisted of blood. Every receptor here comes from a man aged 35 to 55 in good health.

J is TRBJ1-2 and V is TRBV6-2 or TRBV6-3; D is uncertain. Germline V lookup: CDR1 MNHEY, CDR2 SVGEGT. Trimming removed 2 bases at V and 8 bases at J, with 12 bases between. This CDR3 contains 13 residues. DNA of the CDR3: TGTGCCAGCAGTTACCTCCGGTCAGACGGCTACACCTTC. Translation: CASSYLRSDGYTF.

On this clone: The same CDR3 can be traced to other DNA sequences in this sample. The J gene is TRBJ1-2, the V gene TRBV19, with 7 bases that match TRBD1. This CDR3 is built from 13 residues. The V and J ends lost 3 bases and 3 bases, in that order; junction bases with no gene match: 1. CDR1 is LNHDA and CDR2 is SQIVND in the germline V gene (reference sequence). CDR3 bases: TGTGCCAGTAGTATGGACAGGTACTATGGCTACACCTTC. Protein: CASSMDRYYGYTF.

J is TRBJ2-1 and V is TRBV3-1 (or the pseudogene TRBV3-2); D possibly corresponds to TRBD1 (5 bases). The CDR3 is 15 amino acids. V lost 0 bases and J lost 4, with 10 bases in between. Per germline, CDR1 LGHDT and CDR2 YNNKEL (reference sequence). CDR3 protein: CASSQDRTPYNEQFF. DNA of the CDR3: TGTGCCAGCAGCCAAGATCGGACACCTTACAATGAGCAGTTCTTC.

The chain combines TRBV7-6 with TRBJ1-1, with TRBD1 as a possible D gene (5 bases). Germline V CDR1 and CDR2: SGHVS, FNYEAQ. The length of the CDR3 is 18 residues. V lost 1 base and J lost 3, with 21 bases in between. In DNA, the CDR3 is TGTGCCAGCAGCTTAGTTGGTCCCATAGCGGGGGTGGACACTGAAGCTTTCTTT. Its translation is CASSLVGPIAGVDTEAFF.

The chain couples TRBV6-2 or TRBV6-3 to TRBJ1-2; maybe TRBD1 (6 bases). Trimming took 4 bases from V and 2 from J, leaving 14 bases between them. The germline V gene encodes CDR1 MNHEY and CDR2 SVGEGT. This CDR3 has 15 residues. CDR3 coding DNA: TGTGCCAGCAGTTCCGGACAGATAATCAACTATGGCTACACCTTC. Its translation is CASSSGQIINYGYTF.

This clone was detected once. The gene calls are TRBV5-1 and TRBJ2-3, with 8 bases aligning to TRBD1. The CDR3 is 15 residues long. With V trimmed by 3 bases and J by 4 bases, 7 bases remained unmatched. Germline CDR1 SGHRS, CDR2 YFSETQ. The CDR3 nucleotides are TGCGCCAGCAGCTCCGGACAGGGCATCGCAGATACGCAGTATTTT. This translates into CASSSGQGIADTQYF.

The chain carries TRBV19 and TRBJ1-1; 9 positions match TRBD1. J lost 2 bases, V lost 4 bases, and 20 bases had no gene match. The germline V gene encodes CDR1 LNHDA and CDR2 SQIVND (reference sequence). The CDR3 loop spans 20 amino acids. CDR3 in DNA: TGTGCCAGTAGTAGCCCCTCCCCGGACAGGGGACACCTTTCTAACACTGAAGCTTTCTTT. Residues: CASSSPSPDRGHLSNTEAFF.

This clone was detected only once. The gene calls are TRBV7-3 and TRBJ2-7, with D possibly TRBD1 on 5 matching bases. Between the trimmed V and J ends, which lost 4 bases and 6 bases, there was a span of 13 bases. The CDR3 has 13 residues. Germline CDR1 reads SGHTA; CDR2 reads FQGTGA. CDR3 coding DNA: TGTGCCAGCAGCTCGCAGGGCATTGGCGAGCAGTACTTC. Translation: CASSSQGIGEQYF.

The genes are TRBV3-1 (or the pseudogene TRBV3-2) and TRBJ1-1; no clear D. The germline CDR1 and CDR2 sequences are LGHDT and YNNKEL (reference sequence). The CDR3 totals 12 residues. The V and J ends lost 5 bases and 8 bases respectively, with 12 bases between them. The CDR3 DNA follows: TGTGCCAGCAGCTTACGGACGGGAGAAGCTTTCTTT. Its protein is CASSLRTGEAFF.

This chain links TRBV6-5 with TRBJ2-7; D perhaps matches TRBD2 (5 bases). From germline, CDR1 is MNHEY and CDR2 SVGAGI. The CDR3 runs 14 residues. Trimming left V 0 bases short and J 4 bases short, with 10 bases between. The CDR3 here is CASSYSNGLYEQYF. CDR3 sequence (DNA): TGTGCCAGCAGTTACTCGAATGGACTTTACGAGCAGTACTTC.

This clone was found once. V and J are TRBV9 and TRBJ1-6, with TRBD1 matching 9 bases. Germline V gene data show CDR1 as SGDLS and CDR2 as YYNGEE. V lost 1 base to trimming and J lost 8 bases; unmatched junction nucleotides: 4. CDR3 length: 15 amino acids. The CDR3 here is CASSVNRGLDSPLHF. The CDR3 bases are TGTGCCAGCAGCGTAAACAGGGGGCTGGATTCACCCCTCCACTTT. Drawing the rest from reference TRBV9 and TRBJ1-6, the complete variable domain is DSGVTQTPKHLITATGQRVTLRCSPRSGDLSVYWYQQSLDQGLQFLIQYYNGEERAKGNILERFSAQQFPDLHSELNLSSLELGDSALYFCASSVNRGLDSPLHFGNGTRLTVT.

The genes are TRBV19 and TRBJ1-4; D gene uncertain. In germline, CDR1 is LNHDA, CDR2 SQIVND (reference sequence). This CDR3 has 13 amino acids. V shed 5 bases and J shed 5 bases, with 9 bases lying between them. CDR3 coding DNA: TGTGCCAGTAGTTCCCAGCTGAATGAAAAACTGTTTTTT. Protein sequence: CASSSQLNEKLFF.

This chain connects TRBV7-2 to TRBJ1-4; D is ambiguous. The V end lost 0 bases, the J end lost 2 bases, and 7 bases lay between the germline ends. Germline V lookup: CDR1 SGHTA, CDR2 FQGNSA. The CDR3 runs 15 residues. The CDR3 loop reads CASSLAGGTNEKLFF. The CDR3 DNA is TGTGCCAGCAGCTTAGCAGGCGGGACTAATGAAAAACTGTTTTTT.

This clone was recorded once. Other DNA sequences from this sample encode an identical CDR3 as well. V is TRBV6-5 and J is TRBJ1-3, with D maybe TRBD1 (5 bases). This CDR3 contains 11 residues. Trimming left V 5 bases short and J 7 bases short, with 6 bases between. The germline V gene has CDR1 MNHEY and CDR2 SVGAGI. The CDR3 loop reads CASSRGNTIYF. The CDR3 nucleotides are TGTGCCAGCAGTAGGGGCAACACCATATATTTT.